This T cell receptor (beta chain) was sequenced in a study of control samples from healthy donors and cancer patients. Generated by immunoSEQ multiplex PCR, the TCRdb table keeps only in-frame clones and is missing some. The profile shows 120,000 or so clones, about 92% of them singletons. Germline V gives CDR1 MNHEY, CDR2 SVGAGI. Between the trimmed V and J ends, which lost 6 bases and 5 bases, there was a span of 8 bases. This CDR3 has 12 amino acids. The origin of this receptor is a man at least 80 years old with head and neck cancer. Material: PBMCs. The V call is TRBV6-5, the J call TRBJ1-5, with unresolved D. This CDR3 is CASSPGDQPQHF. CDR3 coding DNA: TGTGCCAGCAGCCCCGGGGATCAGCCCCAGCATTTT.